One and the same sample provided the 18 T cell receptor beta chains below, sequenced in a study of molecular identifiers for immune sequencing clone quantification. TCRdb redid the calling of the PCR reads with MiXCR, one entry per CDR3 protein. Of approximately 320,000 distinct CDR3 sequences in the sample, roughly a quarter were seen once. Source material: naive CD8+ T cells from blood, with Jurkat cell RNA spiked in. This sample's subset: FACS-sorted CD8+CD4-CCR7+CD45RA+ naive T cells. The receptors come from a human donor in good health. Some libraries in this study had Jurkat cell RNA spiked in.

The J gene is TRBJ2-7, the V gene TRBV2, with 7 positions matching TRBD1. There are 13 residues in the CDR3. From germline, CDR1 is SNHLY and CDR2 FYNNEI. V dropped 4 bases and J dropped 1; count of bases not matched to a gene: 1. Here the CDR3 reads CASSARGSYEQYF. CDR3 nucleotides: TGTGCCAGCAGTGCCAGGGGGTCCTACGAGCAGTACTTC.

This clonotype was observed a few times. The chain has TRBV10-2 and TRBJ1-5; D gene unclear. Deletions cut 0 bases from V and 0 bases from J, with 9 bases between. The CDR3 length is 16 residues. Per germline, CDR1 WSHSY and CDR2 SAAADI. CDR3 coding DNA: TGCGCCAGCAGTGAGTCTCGACCGTATAGCAATCAGCCCCAGCATTTT. Translated, it gives CASSESRPYSNQPQHF.

To note about this clonotype: Given a much more abundant clone one base away, this may be a read error. The rearrangement joins TRBV9 to TRBJ2-2, with D possibly matching TRBD1 (6 bases). CDR3 size: 14 residues. The germline V gene encodes CDR1 SGDLS and CDR2 YYNGEE. DNA of the CDR3: TGTGCCAGCTGCGTAACAGGGCAGGGCGGGGAGCTGTTTTTT. This gives the protein CASCVTGQGGELFF.

A note on this clonotype: An end of the junction does not agree with germline; a read error may underlie this. This chain uses TRBV28 with TRBJ2-7, with D perhaps given as TRBD1 or TRBD2 (6 bases each). The CDR3 is 15 amino acids. Germline values: CDR1 MDHEN, CDR2 SYDVKM. Here the CDR3 DNA reads TGTGCCAGCACCCCGGGCGCGGGACACTTCGACGAGCAGCACTTC. Its translation: CASTPGAGHFDEQHF.

The chain uses TRBV19 and TRBJ2-7; D is unclear. The V and J ends lost 10 bases and 4 bases respectively, with 20 bases between them. The CDR3 consists of 14 residues. Looked up from germline, CDR1 is LNHDA and CDR2 is SQIVND (reference sequence). The CDR3 DNA is TGTGCCACTACACCCAGGACGCTAGGTTACGAGCAGTACTTC. Translated: CATTPRTLGYEQYF.

With regard to this clonotype: At one end the junction does not follow the germline gene, possibly because of a read error. The chain uses TRBV7-6 and TRBJ2-7, with D possibly matching TRBD2 (7 bases). Germline V gene lookup returns CDR1 SGHVS and CDR2 FNYEAQ. The CDR3 runs to 19 residues. CDR3 sequence: CASSLALSLGAAAGDERYF. The CDR3 region has the DNA TGTGCCAGCAGCTTAGCGCTATCGTTGGGGGCTGCGGCGGGGGACGAGCGGTACTTC.

This clonotype was found many times. This chain joins TRBV4-1 and TRBJ2-2; unclear D gene. Trimming cost V 3 bases and J 10 bases, with 12 bases left between them. This CDR3 is 13 amino acids long. The germline V gene has CDR1 MGHRA and CDR2 YSYEKL. For the CDR3, the DNA is TGCGCCAGCAGCCAGGTGGTCGTAGAGGAGCTGTTTTTT. This gives the protein CASSQVVVEELFF.

About this clonotype: Germline is not matched at one junction end, which may reflect a read error. This chain uses TRBV14 with TRBJ1-1; 9 bases agree with TRBD1. The germline V gene encodes CDR1 SGHDN and CDR2 FVKESK. The CDR3 is made up of 16 amino acids. CDR3 residues: CASSEGAQGANTEAFF. CDR3 nucleotides: TGTGCCAGCAGCGAAGGGGCACAGGGGGCGAACACGGAAGCTTTCTTT. Full variable domain (remainder filled in from reference TRBV14 and TRBJ1-1): EAGVTQFPSHSVIEKGQTVTLRCDPISGHDNLYWYRRVMGKEIKFLLHFVKESKQDESGMPNNRFLAERTGGTYSTLKVQPAELEDSGVYFCASSEGAQGANTEAFFGQGTRLTVV.

Ten or more counts support this clonotype. The chain recombines TRBV4-3 with TRBJ1-2; D possibly corresponds to TRBD1 (5 bases). The CDR3 is 14 amino acids. In germline, CDR1 is LGHNA, CDR2 YSLEER. V shed 8 bases and J shed 0 bases, with 13 bases lying between them. As DNA, the CDR3 is TGCGCCAGCCGCGGGGGGGGTACTAACTATGGCTACACCTTC. The encoded protein is CASRGGGTNYGYTF.

The CDR3 DNA reads TGCGCCAGCAGCCAAGATGCGGGACAGGGATATGGCTACACCTTC. Protein sequence: CASSQDAGQGYGYTF. This rearrangement joins TRBV4-1 to TRBJ1-2; 9 nucleotides match TRBD1. Germline CDR1 is MGHRA and CDR2 is YSYEKL. The CDR3 totals 15 residues. V was pared by 0 bases and J by 5 bases, with 4 bases of the junction left unmatched.

The table lists this clonotype with a few counts. At one end, the junction sequence differs from germline, possibly due to a read error. The V and J genes are TRBV5-3 and TRBJ2-5; 10 positions agree with TRBD2. Being an ORF, TRBV5-3 has a function that is uncertain. The CDR3 contains 15 residues. CDR3 residues: CASSLGLAGAETQYF. DNA for the CDR3: TGTGCCAGCAGCTTGGGGCTAGCGGGAGCAGAGACCCAGTACTTC.

The V call is TRBV12-3 or TRBV12-4, the J call TRBJ2-5; no reliable D call. Trimming took 1 base from V and 1 from J, leaving 10 bases between them. The CDR3 runs to 15 residues. CDR3 sequence: CASSLDTQSQETQYF. In DNA, the CDR3 is TGTGCCAGCAGTTTAGATACCCAGAGCCAAGAGACCCAGTACTTC.

This clonotype has a count of ten or more. The chain combines TRBV7-3 with TRBJ2-5; D gene unclear. This CDR3 spans 14 amino acids. V was clipped by 0 bases and J by 2 bases, with 7 bases between them. CDR1 is SGHTA, CDR2 FQGTGA, per germline. The CDR3 coding sequence is TGTGCCAGCAGCTTAACAGGCTCTCAAGAGACCCAGTACTTC. This codes for CASSLTGSQETQYF.

This chain uses TRBV11-2 with TRBJ2-3; 13 bases are shared with TRBD2. Trimming took 5 bases from V and 8 from J; bases not matched to a gene: 10. Germline CDR1 reads SGHAT; CDR2 reads FQNNGV. The CDR3 contains 16 residues. The CDR3 loop reads CASSPRTSGGPGTQYF. CDR3 sequence (DNA): TGTGCCAGCAGCCCACGGACTAGCGGGGGTCCTGGTACGCAGTATTTT. Complete variable domain (other parts from reference TRBV11-2 and TRBJ2-3): EAGVAQSPRYKIIEKRQSVAFWCNPISGHATLYWYQQILGQGPKLLIQFQNNGVVDDSQLPKDRFSAERLKGVDSTLKIQPAKLEDSAVYLCASSPRTSGGPGTQYFGPGTRLTVL.

This clonotype was found many times. This chain uses TRBV2 with TRBJ1-2; the D gene is possibly TRBD1 (6 bases). The V end was cut by 7 bases, the J end by 2 bases, with 14 bases between. Germline V gene lookup returns CDR1 SNHLY and CDR2 FYNNEI. This CDR3 spans 14 amino acids. In DNA form, the CDR3 reads TGTGCCAGCACTGACGGACAGTCGAACTATGGCTACACCTTC. Protein: CASTDGQSNYGYTF.

This clonotype was counted ten times or more. The chain joins TRBV6-5 to TRBJ2-3, with D unresolved. Germline V gene lookup returns CDR1 MNHEY and CDR2 SVGAGI. V gave up 5 bases and J gave up 4 bases, with 13 bases separating them. This CDR3 has 14 amino acids. The CDR3 sequence is CASSLSLGSDTQYF. The CDR3 nucleotides are TGTGCCAGCAGTCTAAGTCTTGGGTCAGATACGCAGTATTTT.

In regard to this clonotype: The conserved phenylalanine or tryptophan normally closing the CDR3 is absent here, so this likely arose from a read error. The limits of the CDR3 on the DNA are not certain, so only TCRdb's listed CDR3 is given. V and J are TRBV27 and TRBJ1-6; the table gives TRBD1 as D, unverified against the DNA. The CDR3 is made up of 12 amino acids, end residues included. Germline V gives CDR1 MNHEY, CDR2 SMNVEV (reference sequence). The CDR3 reads CASSPLGSPLPV.

The CDR3 loop reads CASSLTGYQPQHF. CDR3 DNA: TGTGCCAGCAGTCTCACGGGATATCAGCCCCAGCATTTT. The rearrangement links TRBV6-5 to TRBJ1-5; D is uncertain. The germline V gene has CDR1 MNHEY and CDR2 SVGAGI. The ends were cut back, 5 bases at V and 5 bases at J, with 10 bases in the middle. This CDR3 contains 13 residues.